This paragraph reports one T cell receptor beta chain. Its antigen is not identified. The sample carries other DNA sequences with the same CDR3. The J segment lost 5 bases and the V segment lost 5 bases, leaving 10 bases of the junction unmatched. Germline CDR1 MDHEN, CDR2 SYDVKM. The CDR3 extends over 16 amino acids. Clones were read by immunoSEQ multiplex PCR, and TCRdb kept only the in-frame ones, dropping some. This sample has about 2.4 million clones, with approximately 94% found just once. These data are taken from a study of shared clonotypes between healthy human individuals. General observations from the study: Naive CD4 clonotypes were shared across a handful of donors at about 5.2%. Larger estimated richness was generally seen in naive subsets than in memory subsets. All-four-donor shared clonotypes had higher generation probabilities than non-shared clonotypes did.

Sequenced: naive CD4+ T cells from PBMCs. Subset here: CD45RA+ positively selected. V gene TRBV28 combines with J gene TRBJ2-5; TRBD1 matches at 11 bases. This sequence originates from a man aged 18 to 35 in good health. Some clones in this sample may be carry-over from other donors' samples. CDR3 nucleotides: TGTGCCAGCAGTCTCTCCGGGACAGGGGGTCGGGAGACCCAGTACTTC. It yields the protein CASSLSGTGGRETQYF.